This T cell receptor beta chain was sequenced during a study of shared clonotypes between healthy human individuals (dated by TCRdb to between 2020 and 2021). Looking at the study overall: The cohort comprised a couple of women and a few men aged 18 to 49 years. For each donor, three plates each were used for CD4 naive and CD4 memory, two plates were used for CD8 naive, and one plate was used for CD8 memory. To estimate repertoire size and how much clonotypes are shared between individuals, the study performed deep sequencing of blood TCR repertoires from five healthy adults. Libraries were prepared and TCR repertoires were sequenced by different laboratories using diverse techniques, in order to increase sequencing depth and limit assay-specific biases. Leukapheresis yielded between about 0.94 and 8.9 billion PBMCs per donor. General study outcomes and caveats: Sampling was restricted to blood, and TCR repertoires in tissues likely differ from the TCR repertoires found in blood. Because the study included only a small number of donors, the genetic and exposure-history diversity represented was limited. Higher generation probabilities were observed for clonotypes shared by all four sorted-subset donors than for non-shared clonotypes. Across a handful of donors, about 5% of naive CD4, approximately 4% of naive CD8, 2% to 2.5% of memory CD4, and roughly 0.4% of memory CD8 clonotypes were shared. Rarefaction of sorted-subset datasets indicated incomplete sequencing despite the large sequencing depth. Naive subsets generally had larger estimated clonotype richness than memory subsets did. Based on pairwise subsampling, the degree of clonotype sharing among donors was expected to be affected by sequencing depth.

Using the deep immunoSEQ assay, multiplex PCR amplified TCR CDR3 regions from genomic DNA. Extracted genomic DNA from each cell subset was distributed evenly across all wells of several immunoSEQ 96-well plates, and each plate was treated as a replicate. For sorted subsets, each replicate PCR was loaded with around 220 ng genomic DNA, equivalent to 32,000 or so T cell genomes. The purified libraries were quantified using a Qubit 3.0 fluorometer, sized with a Bioanalyzer 2100, and then quantified again using the KAPA Library Quantification kit. Every immunoSEQ 96-well plate was sequenced on a separate single-read 150-cycle Illumina NextSeq 550 flow cell. In the authors' own workflow: Because the immunoSEQ output held only junctional sequences and lacked quality scores, the filtering could not match the filtering applied to full-length reads. To assign V/J genes and CDR3, sequences were annotated against IMGT germline references using PyIR, a Python wrapper for IgBLAST v1.9. Reads with weak V/J assignments (E-value above 1e-6), missing CDR3, stop codons, out-of-frame junctions, or ambiguous translated residues were removed. V3J clonotypes were defined as sequences sharing an identical inferred V gene, J gene, and CDR3 amino acid sequence. The percentage overlap between two repertoires was calculated by dividing the number of shared unique clonotypes by the size of the smaller repertoire. Repertoire richness was assessed with RTK rarefaction, the Chao1 estimator, and Recon v2.1 estimates of unobserved clonotypes. Generation probabilities were computed with OLGA for all TCRbeta clonotypes obtained by the gDNA method from a handful of donors. The clones in this table, taken by TCRdb from immuneACCESS, are in-frame only. Not every clone is retained; where verified, under half of the shortfall comes from an unresolved V gene, and the cause of the rest is unknown. Clonal size and the V and J genes are those of that table, whereas D and trimming came from the DNA. The sample yields more than 2,000,000 clones; 93% were counted once. Clones ranked in the top ten supply under 0.45% of the sample.

Sequences SGHRS (CDR1) and YFSETQ (CDR2) are obtained from the germline V gene. There are 16 amino acids in the CDR3, from cysteine to phenylalanine inclusive. CDR3 DNA only is kept here, 48 bases in frame from base 1. V is shortened by 5 bases, J by 1 base, and the region joining them spans 18 bases. The donors were healthy, HIV-negative adults with no recently reported acute infections or vaccinations. Every donor was a Caucasian adult living in Nashville, Tennessee, USA. CD4+ T cells were enriched by magnetic negative selection, after which naive cells were positively selected on CD45RA and the negative fraction was taken as the memory subset. Blood was collected by leukapheresis, and PBMCs were isolated by Ficoll-Histopaque density gradient centrifugation and then cryopreserved in liquid nitrogen vapor phase. Analytical flow cytometry was used to check the purity and quantity of each magnetically sorted T cell population. From each sorted fraction, genomic DNA was isolated and quantified by UV absorbance on a Nanodrop 2000c.

Comment on this clone: Its target antigen remains unknown. No base quality values were provided; no much bigger clone lies one nucleotide off.

The sequence was collected from a man aged 18 to 35 in good health. Some clones in this sample may be carry-over from other donors' samples. Sequenced material: naive CD4+ T cells from PBMCs. Interpreted using the paper, the cell subset or site label stands for: CD45RA+ positively selected. The chain is assembled from TRBV5-1 and TRBJ2-5; TRBD1 might be the D gene, on 6 matching bases. The CDR3 region has the sequence CASRQRTMGAQETQYF. At the DNA level, the sequence is TGCGCCAGCAGGCAACGGACGATGGGGGCCCAAGAGACCCAGTACTTC. The full variable domain, with segments outside the CDR3 supplied by the reference TRBV5-1 and TRBJ2-5 proteins, appears as KAGVTQTPRYLIKTRGQQVTLSCSPISGHRSVSWYQQTPGQGLQFLFEYFSETQRNKGNFPGRFSGRQFSNSRSEMNVSTLELGDSALYLCASRQRTMGAQETQYFGPGTRLLVL.